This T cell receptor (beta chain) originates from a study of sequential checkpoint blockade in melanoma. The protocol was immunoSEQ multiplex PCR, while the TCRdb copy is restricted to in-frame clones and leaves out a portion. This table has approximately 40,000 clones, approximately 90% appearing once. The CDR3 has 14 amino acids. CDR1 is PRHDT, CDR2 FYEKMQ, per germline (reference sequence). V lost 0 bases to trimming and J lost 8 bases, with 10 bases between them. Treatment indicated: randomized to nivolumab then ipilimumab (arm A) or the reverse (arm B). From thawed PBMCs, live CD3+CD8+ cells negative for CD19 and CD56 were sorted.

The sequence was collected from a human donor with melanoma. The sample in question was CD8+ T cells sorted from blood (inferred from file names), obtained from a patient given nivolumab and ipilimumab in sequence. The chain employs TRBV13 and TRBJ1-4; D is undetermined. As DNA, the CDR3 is TGTGCCAGCAGCTTAGGCAAACACCAGGAAAAACTGTTTTTT. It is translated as CASSLGKHQEKLFF.